The clone carrying this T cell receptor beta chain was counted ten times or more. The source of the sample is a study of blood T cells in healthy people across ages. Sample-barcoded 5' priming and a J-beta primer mix drove a second PCR of about 6 to 12 cycles. Each CDR3 protein is one row after TCRdb ran MiXCR on the 5' RACE reads. The sample lists 1.5 million to 2 million distinct CDR3 sequences, approximately 30% occurring once. This CDR3 spans 14 amino acids. CDR1 is SGHRS, CDR2 YFSETQ, per germline. Between the trimmed V and J ends, which lost 5 bases and 1 base, there was a span of 13 bases. The chain carries TRBV5-1 and TRBJ2-7, with D perhaps matching TRBD1 (5 bases). The source is a woman between 25 and 40 years old in good health. The sequencing sample was made of blood. The CDR3 DNA reads TGCGCCAGCAGGGACCAAAGGGGATCCTACGAGCAGTACTTC. Translating gives CASRDQRGSYEQYF.